The 25 T cell receptor beta chains listed next were all sequenced from one sample in a study of shared clonotypes between healthy human individuals. Profiling relied on immunoSEQ multiplex PCR, and the TCRdb table lists in-frame clones only, not all of them. The data show roughly 450,000 clones, 79% seen once. The sample consisted of PBMCs. The receptors here all came from a woman in her thirties or forties in good health. Some clones in this sample may be carry-over from other donors' samples.

V usage is TRBV18 and J usage is TRBJ2-7; 9 bases map to TRBD1. Germline CDR1 is KGHSH and CDR2 is LQKENI. This CDR3 is 15 amino acids long. After removal of 3 bases from V and 7 bases from J, the junction contained 10 bases not matched to a gene. DNA of the CDR3: TGTGCCAGCTCACCCTCTGGCGGGACAGGGCGAGAGCAGTACTTC. It is translated as CASSPSGGTGREQYF. Looking up the rest from reference TRBV18 and TRBJ2-7 gives the full variable domain: NAGVMQNPRHLVRRRGQEARLRCSPMKGHSHVYWYRQLPEEGLKFMVYLQKENIIDESGMPKERFSAEFPKEGPSILRIQQVVRGDSAAYFCASSPSGGTGREQYFGPGTRLTVT.

The chain recombines TRBV6-1 with TRBJ2-6; no definite D call. Germline loops: CDR1 MNHNS, CDR2 SASEGT. Between the trimmed V and J ends, which lost 4 bases and 5 bases, there was a span of 12 bases. The CDR3 totals 15 residues. The CDR3 DNA reads as TGTGCCAGCAGTGGGGATGGTGGGTGGGCCAACGTCCTGACTTTC. Amino acids: CASSGDGGWANVLTF.

This chain connects TRBV7-2 to TRBJ2-2; perhaps TRBD2 as D (6 bases). This CDR3 is built from 17 residues. Per the germline V gene, CDR1 is SGHTA and CDR2 is FQGNSA. V shed 1 base and J shed 0 bases, with 12 bases lying between them. The CDR3 DNA reads as TGTGCCAGCAGCTTAGTATCGGGGGTATCGAACACCGGGGAGCTGTTTTTT. The encoded protein is CASSLVSGVSNTGELFF.

The rearrangement links TRBV28 to TRBJ1-2, with D perhaps matching TRBD1 (5 bases). Germline CDR1 and CDR2: MDHEN and SYDVKM. The CDR3 consists of 15 residues. The V end was cut by 6 bases, the J end by 6 bases, with 20 bases between. CDR3 in amino acids: CASSDRGVGLNGYTF. CDR3 sequence (DNA): TGTGCCAGCAGCGACCGGGGGGTGGGGCTCAATGGCTACACCTTC.

This clone was recorded once. The chain links TRBV14 to TRBJ1-5; D call uncertain. The CDR3 loop spans 14 amino acids. Between the trimmed V and J ends, which lost 1 base and 9 bases, there was a span of 13 bases. Looked up from germline, CDR1 is SGHDN and CDR2 is FVKESK. CDR3 sequence reads: CASSQGTDLGPQHF. The DNA for the CDR3 is TGTGCCAGCAGCCAAGGGACGGACCTGGGGCCCCAGCATTTT.

The chain uses TRBV6-5 and TRBJ1-2; D is uncertain. Trimming removed 5 bases from V and 2 bases from J, with 9 bases in between. The CDR3 loop spans 13 amino acids. Germline CDR1 is MNHEY and CDR2 is SVGAGI. CDR3 loop: CASSPIGNYGYTF. The CDR3, as DNA: TGTGCCAGCAGTCCAATAGGGAACTATGGCTACACCTTC.

CDR3 sequence reads: CASTRTGGPYEQYF. The CDR3 region has the DNA TGTGCCAGCACCCGGACAGGGGGGCCCTACGAGCAGTACTTC. The chain carries TRBV28 and TRBJ2-7; TRBD1 matches 10 bases. Germline CDR1 is MDHEN and CDR2 is SYDVKM. This CDR3 has 14 residues. The trim removed 7 bases at V and 2 bases at J, leaving 5 bases unmatched. Full variable domain (missing parts from reference TRBV28 and TRBJ2-7): DVKVTQSSRYLVKRTGEKVFLECVQDMDHENMFWYRQDPGLGLRLIYFSYDVKMKEKGDIPEGYSVSREKKERFSLILESASTNQTSMYLCASTRTGGPYEQYFGPGTRLTVT.

The V call is TRBV28, the J call TRBJ2-7; TRBD1 or TRBD2 may be the D gene (6 bases each). Deletions cut 6 bases from V and 2 bases from J, with 14 bases between. Germline values: CDR1 MDHEN, CDR2 SYDVKM. The CDR3 sequence is 14 residues long. The CDR3 region is CASSSSGDTYEQYF. The CDR3 nucleotides are TGTGCCAGCAGCTCTTCGGGGGACACCTACGAGCAGTACTTC.

J is TRBJ2-5 and V is TRBV11-1, with D uncertain. Germline V gene lookup returns CDR1 SGHAT and CDR2 FQDESV (reference sequence). The CDR3 has 12 amino acids. Trimming cost V 1 base and J 4 bases, with 4 bases left between them. CDR3 amino acids: CASSLGRETQYF. The CDR3 bases are TGTGCCAGCAGCTTAGGCCGAGAGACCCAGTACTTC.

A word on this clone: A far larger clone is one base from this, pointing to a likely read error. The chain links TRBV5-4 to TRBJ1-1, with no clear D. Germline V CDR1 and CDR2: SGHNT, YYREEE (reference sequence). This CDR3 comprises 13 residues. Trimming pared 3 bases from V and 4 bases from J, leaving 10 bases between. Here the CDR3 reads CASSSKLGTEAFF. The CDR3 coding sequence is TGTGCCAGCAGCTCGAAGTTAGGCACTGAAGCTTTCTTT.

The chain combines TRBV6-1 with TRBJ2-1; D uncertain. The CDR3 runs to 15 residues. Per the germline V gene, CDR1 is MNHNS and CDR2 is SASEGT. V was pared by 1 base and J by 8 bases, with 15 bases between. The CDR3 region is CASSEGFWGTDEQFF. The CDR3 DNA is TGTGCCAGCAGTGAAGGCTTCTGGGGTACCGATGAGCAGTTCTTC.

The rearrangement links TRBV27 to TRBJ2-7, with 12 positions matching TRBD2. CDR1 and CDR2 from the germline V gene are MNHEY and SMNVEV (reference sequence). The CDR3 consists of 14 residues. V lost 2 bases and J lost 6; bases outside the gene matches: 2. CDR3 in amino acids: CASSLLAGGGEQYF. CDR3 coding DNA: TGTGCCAGCAGTTTACTAGCGGGAGGGGGCGAGCAGTACTTC.

As regards this clone: An end of the junction differs from the germline gene, which may be a read error. V usage is TRBV5-1 and J usage is TRBJ1-5, with D maybe TRBD1 (6 bases). CDR3 length equals 15 residues. Germline loops: CDR1 SGHRS, CDR2 YFSETQ. CDR3 bases: TGCGCCAGCAGCTTGGCGGGACATAGCTATCAGCCCCAGCATTTT. This encodes CASSLAGHSYQPQHF.

The J gene is TRBJ1-1, the V gene TRBV19; 9 bases line up with TRBD1. V lost 7 bases and J lost 8; bases outside the gene matches: 11. Germline CDR1 LNHDA, CDR2 SQIVND (reference sequence). The CDR3 covers 14 residues. The CDR3 loop is CASTLRRGTGEAFF. Written as DNA, the CDR3 is TGTGCCAGTACCCTAAGGAGGGGGACAGGGGAAGCTTTCTTT.

This clone was picked up one time. The chain is built from TRBV5-1 and TRBJ2-3, with 7 nucleotides matching TRBD2. The CDR3 is 15 residues long. V lost 4 bases and J lost 3; bases outside the gene matches: 8. In germline, CDR1 is SGHRS, CDR2 YFSETQ. The CDR3 protein is CASSPLAGETDTQYF. The CDR3 DNA reads TGCGCCAGCAGCCCTCTTGCGGGAGAGACAGATACGCAGTATTTT. The whole variable domain, remainder taken from reference TRBV5-1 and TRBJ2-3, is KAGVTQTPRYLIKTRGQQVTLSCSPISGHRSVSWYQQTPGQGLQFLFEYFSETQRNKGNFPGRFSGRQFSNSRSEMNVSTLELGDSALYLCASSPLAGETDTQYFGPGTRLTVL.

The V call is TRBV30, the J call TRBJ1-4; TRBD1 is a possible D gene (5 bases). Germline V lookup: CDR1 GTSNPN, CDR2 SVGIG (reference sequence). The CDR3 totals 15 residues. V was clipped by 0 bases and J by 8 bases, with 16 bases between them. The CDR3 coding sequence is TGTGCCTGGAGTGTTGAGGGAGGGGTAGGGGAAAAACTGTTTTTT. It specifies CAWSVEGGVGEKLFF.

The chain uses TRBV5-1 and TRBJ2-2; D gene unclear. CDR1 is SGHRS, CDR2 YFSETQ, per germline. The length of the CDR3 is 13 residues. V was trimmed by 0 bases and J by 4 bases, leaving 4 bases between them. DNA of the CDR3: TGCGCCAGCAGCTTGGTTCCCACCGGGGAGCTGTTTTTT. This translates into CASSLVPTGELFF.

This rearrangement joins TRBV7-9 to TRBJ2-1; D remains unclear. CDR1 and CDR2 from the germline V gene are SEHNR and FQNEAQ (reference sequence). The CDR3 covers 11 residues. V lost 3 bases, J lost 9 bases, and 6 bases lay in between. The DNA for the CDR3 is TGTGCCAGCAGCTTGTCCCGTGAGCAGTTCTTC. Its protein is CASSLSREQFF. Full variable domain (rest looked up from reference TRBV7-9 and TRBJ2-1): DTGVSQNPRHKITKRGQNVTFRCDPISEHNRLYWYRQTLGQGPEFLTYFQNEAQLEKSRLLSDRFSAERPKGSFSTLEIQRTEQGDSAMYLCASSLSREQFFGPGTRLTVL.

V is TRBV7-9 and J is TRBJ2-2; tentative D call: TRBD1 (5 bases). V lost 3 bases, J lost 0 bases, and 11 bases lay in between. The CDR3 totals 16 residues. The V gene's germline CDR1 is SEHNR and CDR2 FQNEAQ (reference sequence). The DNA of the CDR3 is TGTGCCAGCAGCTTGGCCCAGGACACGAACACCGGGGAGCTGTTTTTT. This encodes CASSLAQDTNTGELFF.

The V call is TRBV11-2, the J call TRBJ2-1; 9 bases align to TRBD2. The V gene end was trimmed by 1 base and the J gene end by 6 bases; junction bases not matched to a gene: 4. Germline values: CDR1 SGHAT, CDR2 FQNNGV. This CDR3 is built from 15 residues. Written as DNA, the CDR3 is TGTGCCAGCAGCTTAGTAGCGGGAGATGTCAATGAGCAGTTCTTC. Residues: CASSLVAGDVNEQFF.

The chain joins TRBV5-6 to TRBJ1-4, with D unclear. Per germline, CDR1 SGHDT and CDR2 YYEEEE. V was pared by 3 bases and J by 5 bases, with 11 bases between. The CDR3 consists of 14 residues. The CDR3 is CASSYQSPNEKLFF. The CDR3 DNA sequence: TGTGCCAGCAGCTACCAGAGCCCAAATGAAAAACTGTTTTTT.

The chain uses TRBV12-5 and TRBJ2-7; 8 bases agree with TRBD1. Germline V lookup: CDR1 LGHNT, CDR2 FRNRAP. The CDR3 spans 14 residues. After removal of 7 bases from V and 7 bases from J, the junction contained 12 bases not matched to a gene. In DNA, the CDR3 is TGTGCTAGTGACCGGTGGACAGGGTATTGGGAGCAGTACTTC. Encoded protein: CASDRWTGYWEQYF.

A note on this clone: A far larger clone is off by one base, so a read error is likely. The chain joins TRBV5-4 to TRBJ1-1; D is unresolved. The CDR3 extends over 13 amino acids. Trimming stripped 4 bases from V and 0 bases from J, with 7 bases between. Germline CDR1 reads SGHNT; CDR2 reads YYREEE (reference sequence). CDR3 in DNA: TGTGCCAGCAGCCCTTACATGAACACTGAAGCTTTCTTT. Protein sequence: CASSPYMNTEAFF.

This sequence joins TRBV29-1 and TRBJ2-5; the match to TRBD1 covers 10 bases. The CDR3 consists of 15 residues. Germline lookup yields CDR1 SQVTM and CDR2 ANQGSEA. Germline trimming cut 3 bases from V and 4 bases from J; bases unmatched to any gene: 8. CDR3 nucleotides: TGCAGCGTTGAGGGGGGACAGGGGCTGCGAGAGACCCAGTACTTC. This codes for CSVEGGQGLRETQYF.

The chain links TRBV19 to TRBJ2-1; 14 nucleotides align to TRBD2. The CDR3 is 16 amino acids. Losses at the gene ends were 5 bases for V and 6 bases for J; bases not matched to a gene: 6. CDR1 and CDR2 (germline): LNHDA, SQIVND (reference sequence). In DNA form, the CDR3 reads TGTGCCAGTAGTCCCAGAGGACTAGCGGGAGGCAATGAGCAGTTCTTC. As protein: CASSPRGLAGGNEQFF.